These 24 T cell receptor beta chains were sequenced from one sample in a study of CD8+ T cells in alopecia areata. Reverse transcription of extracted RNA yielded cDNA, which provided the sequencing template. Profiled with immunoSEQ multiplex PCR; TCRdb holds only in-frame clones, not every one. The top ten clones hold 0.79% of a sample with 75,000 to 100,000 clones, over 40% of them seen once. The sequencing input was CD4+ T cells sorted from blood. The receptors were gathered from a human donor with alopecia areata.

The chain links TRBV30 to TRBJ2-1; 13 nucleotides align to TRBD2. The CDR3 runs 14 residues. The V gene's germline CDR1 is GTSNPN and CDR2 SVGIG (reference sequence). V was pared by 7 bases and J by 14 bases, with 14 bases of the junction left unmatched. CDR3 protein: CASRQGLAGSSEFF. CDR3 bases: TGTGCCTCCCGCCAGGGACTAGCGGGAAGTAGTGAGTTCTTC.

The V and J genes are TRBV29-1 and TRBJ2-2; D is possibly TRBD1 (6 bases). V was cut by 6 bases and J by 0 bases, with 14 bases left in between. Looked up from germline, CDR1 is SQVTM and CDR2 is ANQGSEA. The CDR3 spans 15 residues. The CDR3 loop reads CSVGARSANTGELFF. The CDR3 DNA follows: TGCAGCGTGGGGGCTCGCAGCGCGAACACCGGGGAGCTGTTTTTT.

The rearrangement uses TRBV29-1 and TRBJ2-1, with 11 nucleotides matching TRBD2. Per the germline V gene, CDR1 is SQVTM and CDR2 is ANQGSEA. The trim removed 6 bases at V and 10 bases at J, leaving 8 bases unmatched. The CDR3 consists of 13 residues. The CDR3 protein is CSVRLAGPHEQFF. DNA of the CDR3: TGCAGCGTAAGACTAGCGGGGCCCCACGAGCAGTTCTTC.

This clone came up once. This chain uses TRBV4-3 with TRBJ2-7; D remains unclear. In germline, CDR1 is LGHNA, CDR2 YSLEER. This CDR3 contains 14 residues. V lost 0 bases and J 1 base, leaving 7 bases between the germline ends. The chain's CDR3 is CASSQDRQSYEQYF. The DNA of the CDR3 is TGCGCCAGCAGCCAAGATCGGCAGTCCTACGAGCAGTACTTC.

The V call is TRBV27, the J call TRBJ2-4, with D perhaps matching TRBD2 (5 bases). Germline lookup yields CDR1 MNHEY and CDR2 SMNVEV (reference sequence). CDR3 length: 14 amino acids. The V end was cut by 5 bases, the J end by 8 bases, with 16 bases between. The CDR3 DNA sequence: TGTGCCAGCAGTCCCCTTGAGGGTAGCCACATTCAGTACTTC. The encoded protein is CASSPLEGSHIQYF.

The chain couples TRBV29-1 to TRBJ2-1; no firm D call. The CDR3 runs 13 residues. Germline assignment: CDR1 SQVTM and CDR2 ANQGSEA. Trimming pared 7 bases from V and 8 bases from J, leaving 18 bases between. DNA for the CDR3: TGCAGCGCGTGGCCTGGTACAACGGATGAGCAGTTCTTC. Translated, it gives CSAWPGTTDEQFF.

This clone was seen more than once but under ten times. The J gene is TRBJ2-7, the V gene TRBV29-1; D remains unclear. V was trimmed by 6 bases and J by 5 bases, leaving 8 bases between them. The CDR3 is 10 residues long. CDR1 and CDR2 from the germline V gene are SQVTM and ANQGSEA. DNA of the CDR3: TGCAGCGTCAAGAATGACGAGCAGTACTTC. Translation: CSVKNDEQYF.

The chain has TRBV4-1 and TRBJ2-2; the D call may be TRBD1 or TRBD2 (5 bases each). The CDR3 is 16 amino acids. Germline values: CDR1 MGHRA, CDR2 YSYEKL. Deletions cut 0 bases from V and 8 bases from J, with 16 bases between. The chain's CDR3 is CASSQEGRDEWGELFF. CDR3 sequence (DNA): TGCGCCAGCAGCCAAGAGGGAAGGGACGAGTGGGGGGAGCTGTTTTTT.

This clone was recorded only once. The gene calls are TRBV30 and TRBJ2-7; D is perhaps TRBD1 (6 bases). The CDR3 loop spans 13 amino acids. Germline V lookup: CDR1 GTSNPN, CDR2 SVGIG (reference sequence). The V gene lost 5 bases and the J gene lost 2 bases, with 13 bases spanning the gap. As DNA, the CDR3 is TGTGCCTGGGCTATGGACAGCCCCTACGAGCAGTACTTC. This gives the protein CAWAMDSPYEQYF. The variable domain in full, completed from reference TRBV30 and TRBJ2-7, reads SQTIHQWPATLVQPVGSPLSLECTVEGTSNPNLYWYRQAAGRGLQLLFYSVGIGQISSEVPQNLSASRPQDRQFILSSKKLLLSDSGFYLCAWAMDSPYEQYFGPGTRLTVT.

This clone came up a few times. The rearrangement links TRBV29-1 to TRBJ2-1; D is unclear. The germline CDR1 and CDR2 sequences are SQVTM and ANQGSEA. The CDR3 has 12 amino acids. V was shortened by 4 bases and J by 9 bases, with 13 bases between the two germline ends. CDR3 loop: CSVVGETVEQFF. The CDR3 region has the DNA TGCAGCGTTGTAGGAGAAACGGTTGAGCAGTTCTTC.

The CDR3, as DNA: TGCAGCGTTGAAGGGGGCGAACGTGGCTACACCTTC. Amino acids: CSVEGGERGYTF. V is TRBV29-1 and J is TRBJ1-2; TRBD1 might be the D (5 bases). The CDR3 runs 12 residues. The V end was cut by 1 base, the J end by 7 bases, with 10 bases between. Germline assignment: CDR1 SQVTM and CDR2 ANQGSEA.

The chain recombines TRBV4-1 with TRBJ1-1; 10 bases line up with TRBD1. This CDR3 is built from 14 residues. Germline V gene lookup returns CDR1 MGHRA and CDR2 YSYEKL. The trim removed 1 base at V and 9 bases at J, leaving 5 bases unmatched. The CDR3 coding sequence is TGCGCCAGCAGCCAAGGACGGGACAGGGGAAAAGCTTTCTTT. It codes for CASSQGRDRGKAFF.

V gene TRBV2 combines with J gene TRBJ1-1; 7 positions agree with TRBD1. In germline, CDR1 is SNHLY, CDR2 FYNNEI. This CDR3 comprises 12 residues. The trim removed 4 bases at V and 7 bases at J, leaving 3 bases unmatched. CDR3 DNA: TGTGCCAGCAGTGGGCAGGGGGGTGAAGCTTTCTTT. It encodes CASSGQGGEAFF. The full variable domain, its missing parts supplied by reference TRBV2 and TRBJ1-1, is EPEVTQTPSHQVTQMGQEVILRCVPISNHLYFYWYRQILGQKVEFLVSFYNNEISEKSEIFDDQFSVERPDGSNFTLKIRSTKLEDSAMYFCASSGQGGEAFFGQGTRLTVV.

The J gene is TRBJ1-1, the V gene TRBV7-2; D may be TRBD1 (5 bases). CDR3 length equals 17 residues. V was shortened by 0 bases and J by 2 bases, with 16 bases between the two germline ends. Germline V gene sequence: CDR1 SGHTA, CDR2 FQGNSA. As DNA, the CDR3 is TGTGCCAGCAGCTTAGCTGTCCAGGGTCTTATTAACACTGAAGCTTTCTTT. Protein: CASSLAVQGLINTEAFF.

This clone was observed a few times. Distinct nucleotide sequences in the sample also encode this CDR3. The chain is built from TRBV29-1 and TRBJ1-1; D is ambiguous. The CDR3 loop spans 13 amino acids. Trimming took 1 base from V and 1 from J, leaving 7 bases between them. Germline lookup yields CDR1 SQVTM and CDR2 ANQGSEA. CDR3 amino acids: CSVEVGGNTEAFF. CDR3 DNA sequence: TGCAGCGTTGAAGTCGGAGGGAACACTGAAGCTTTCTTT.

The chain couples TRBV7-3 to TRBJ2-5, with unresolved D. The CDR3 consists of 13 residues. Looked up from germline, CDR1 is SGHTA and CDR2 is FQGTGA. V was pared by 5 bases and J by 3 bases, with 10 bases between. CDR3 in DNA: TGTGCCAGCAGCCCCCTTCCGAAAGAGACCCAGTACTTC. It translates to CASSPLPKETQYF.

The gene calls are TRBV30 and TRBJ1-1; 7 positions agree with TRBD1. CDR1 and CDR2 (germline): GTSNPN, SVGIG (reference sequence). There are 13 residues in the CDR3. With 7 bases clipped from V and 1 base from J, the junction kept 6 bases outside the gene matches. The CDR3 reads CAYRTGSNTEAFF. In nucleotides, the CDR3 is TGTGCCTACCGGACAGGTTCGAACACTGAAGCTTTCTTT.

V is TRBV29-1 and J is TRBJ1-2, with a weak D call TRBD1 (5 bases). In germline, CDR1 is SQVTM, CDR2 ANQGSEA. This CDR3 has 13 residues. Trimming took off 7 bases at V and 7 bases at J, with 19 bases between the two ends. The DNA for the CDR3 is TGCAGCGCCGTCCGGGACGACGGACCTGGCTACACCTTC. It codes for CSAVRDDGPGYTF.

This clone showed up just a few times. CDR3 bases: TGTGCCAGCAGCCAAGAGCGGGGCGGGAACCAAGAGACCCAGTACTTC. Protein sequence: CASSQERGGNQETQYF. The V call is TRBV4-2, the J call TRBJ2-5, with D possibly being TRBD2 (6 bases). V lost 0 bases and J 0 bases, leaving 11 bases between the germline ends. Germline V gene data show CDR1 as LGHNA and CDR2 as YNFKEQ. This CDR3 has 16 residues.

This clone has just a few counts. The CDR3 protein is CASAAETQYF. For the CDR3, the DNA is TGTGCCAGCGCCGCAGAGACCCAGTACTTC. The chain links TRBV28 to TRBJ2-5; the D is unclear. Germline V gene sequence: CDR1 MDHEN, CDR2 SYDVKM. The CDR3 covers 10 residues. The V end lost 8 bases, the J end lost 4 bases, and 5 bases lay between the germline ends.

The chain recombines TRBV25-1 with TRBJ2-1; D not resolved. V dropped 7 bases and J dropped 4 bases, with 14 bases sitting between them. The CDR3 is 14 amino acids. In germline, CDR1 is MGHDK, CDR2 SYGVNS. The CDR3 region is CASTRGGPYNEQFF. The CDR3 DNA sequence: TGTGCCAGCACCCGAGGTGGGCCGTACAATGAGCAGTTCTTC.

This clone was found a few times. The chain combines TRBV11-2 with TRBJ2-1; tentative D call: TRBD2 (6 bases). The V end was cut by 6 bases, the J end by 14 bases, with 17 bases between. CDR1 is SGHAT, CDR2 FQNNGV, per germline. This CDR3 is 12 amino acids long. The CDR3 is CASRGRRLEKFF. DNA for the CDR3: TGTGCCAGCAGGGGGAGAAGACTAGAAAAGTTCTTC.

V usage is TRBV29-1 and J usage is TRBJ1-2; no definite D call. The CDR3 has 13 residues. Per germline, CDR1 SQVTM and CDR2 ANQGSEA. The V gene lost 3 bases and the J gene lost 4 bases, with 12 bases spanning the gap. This CDR3 is CSVEDRLAYGYTF. CDR3 nucleotide sequence: TGCAGCGTTGAGGACCGACTGGCCTATGGCTACACCTTC.

V and J are TRBV29-1 and TRBJ2-5; 8 bases align to TRBD2. J was trimmed by 9 bases and V by 6 bases; bases with no gene match: 9. The CDR3 contains 12 residues. Germline V gene data show CDR1 as SQVTM and CDR2 as ANQGSEA. CDR3 coding DNA: TGCAGCGTCGAACTAGCGGCCTCCTCCCAGTACTTC. As protein: CSVELAASSQYF.